These 10 T cell receptor beta chains came from one sample sequenced in a study of blood T cell repertoires in COVID-19. Assay used: immunoSEQ multiplex PCR; TCRdb lists only in-frame clones, some missing. The sample lists 120,000 to 150,000 clones; roughly 85% were seen once. Specimen: peripheral blood. These receptors all come from a man in his fifties or sixties with acute or convalescent COVID-19.

V usage is TRBV4-1 and J usage is TRBJ1-2, with 7 bases fitting TRBD1. V trimming: 5 bases; J trimming: 1 base; junction bases outside the gene matches: 4. Germline assignment: CDR1 MGHRA and CDR2 YSYEKL. This CDR3 spans 14 amino acids. CDR3 protein: CASSRTGLNYGYTF. CDR3 nucleotide sequence: TGCGCCAGCAGCAGGACAGGTCTTAACTATGGCTACACCTTC.

The chain links TRBV2 to TRBJ1-2; D is perhaps TRBD1 (5 bases). Germline V gene data show CDR1 as SNHLY and CDR2 as FYNNEI. The CDR3 extends over 14 amino acids. V was clipped by 7 bases and J by 8 bases, with 20 bases between them. CDR3 in DNA: TGTGCCAGCACTCAAGGGGAGGACCGGCGGGGCTACACCTTC. This codes for CASTQGEDRRGYTF.

The chain combines TRBV9 with TRBJ2-1, with D hard to call. The germline gives CDR1 SGDLS, CDR2 YYNGEE. V was shortened by 2 bases and J by 0 bases, with 9 bases between the two germline ends. The CDR3 is 15 amino acids. In DNA form, the CDR3 reads TGTGCCAGCAGCGTTGAGCTGAGCTCCTACAATGAGCAGTTCTTC. This codes for CASSVELSSYNEQFF.

The V and J genes are TRBV5-6 and TRBJ2-3; D ambiguous. The CDR3 contains 12 residues. Trimming cost V 0 bases and J 6 bases, with 5 bases left between them. Germline loops: CDR1 SGHDT, CDR2 YYEEEE. CDR3 sequence: CASSLGRDTQYF. As DNA, the CDR3 is TGTGCCAGCAGCTTGGGTCGGGATACGCAGTATTTT.

The genes are TRBV5-1 and TRBJ1-4; D unclear. Trimming removed 2 bases from V and 0 bases from J, with 5 bases in between. This CDR3 has 14 amino acids. Germline CDR1 reads SGHRS; CDR2 reads YFSETQ. The CDR3 is CASSFSTTNEKLFF. Written as DNA, the CDR3 is TGCGCCAGCAGCTTTTCTACAACTAATGAAAAACTGTTTTTT. The full variable domain, with the rest looked up from reference TRBV5-1 and TRBJ1-4, is KAGVTQTPRYLIKTRGQQVTLSCSPISGHRSVSWYQQTPGQGLQFLFEYFSETQRNKGNFPGRFSGRQFSNSRSEMNVSTLELGDSALYLCASSFSTTNEKLFFGSGTQLSVL.

This clone has just a few counts. The rearrangement links TRBV29-1 to TRBJ1-5; the D gene is possibly TRBD1 (5 bases). The germline V gene has CDR1 SQVTM and CDR2 ANQGSEA. The CDR3 consists of 13 residues. V shed 7 bases and J shed 7 bases, with 17 bases lying between them. CDR3 region: CSASFSGGQPQHF. CDR3 nucleotides: TGCAGCGCCAGTTTTTCCGGGGGGCAGCCCCAGCATTTT.

The chain joins TRBV6-6 to TRBJ2-7; 9 bases are shared with TRBD1. The CDR3 has 16 residues. Trimming removed 0 bases from V and 2 bases from J; junction bases left unmatched: 5. Germline loops: CDR1 MNHNY, CDR2 SVGAGI (reference sequence). The DNA for the CDR3 is TGTGCCAGCAGTTACTCAAGGGACAGGGCAGCCTACGAGCAGTACTTC. Translating gives CASSYSRDRAAYEQYF.

J is TRBJ1-4 and V is TRBV2, with D possibly TRBD1 on 5 matching bases. Deletions cut 9 bases from V and 7 bases from J, with 18 bases between. This CDR3 spans 14 amino acids. CDR1 is SNHLY and CDR2 is FYNNEI in the germline V gene. The DNA for the CDR3 is TGTGCCAGAAGCGAGGGTTCGGGGGTTGAAAAACTGTTTTTT. It encodes CARSEGSGVEKLFF.

A single count supports this clone. The CDR3 sequence: CASSDFRRVETEAFF. The CDR3 nucleotides read TGTGCCAGCAGTGATTTTAGGAGGGTTGAAACTGAAGCTTTCTTT. The chain combines TRBV6-4 with TRBJ1-1; no reliable D call. The germline V gene encodes CDR1 MRHNA and CDR2 SNTAGT. V gave up 3 bases and J gave up 5 bases, with 16 bases separating them. The CDR3 totals 15 residues.

In the case of this clone: Since a much larger clone is just one base distant, this may be a read error. The chain uses TRBV25-1 and TRBJ1-1; 8 bases match TRBD1. The germline CDR1 and CDR2 sequences are MGHDK and SYGVNS. The CDR3 spans 12 residues. The V segment lost 8 bases and the J segment 1 base; nucleotides outside the gene matches: 0. The CDR3: CASGTGNTEAFF. CDR3 sequence (DNA): TGTGCCAGCGGGACAGGGAACACTGAAGCTTTCTTT.